The next 28 T cell receptor beta chains were all read from a single sample in a study of tumor-infiltrating lymphocytes in localized non-small cell lung cancer. Some clones are missing from TCRdb's copy, which holds only in-frame ones; the method was immunoSEQ multiplex PCR. The table records around 15,000 clones, roughly 69% of them present only once. Input material: lung tumor tissue. The receptor source for this set is a human donor with non-small cell lung cancer.

There are a few counts of this clone. The rearrangement uses TRBV28 and TRBJ2-7, with TRBD1 matching over 8 bases. The V segment lost 3 bases and the J segment 4 bases; nucleotides outside the gene matches: 8. The germline V gene has CDR1 MDHEN and CDR2 SYDVKM. The CDR3 is 15 amino acids. This CDR3 is CASSFLRDRIYEQYF. CDR3 nucleotides: TGTGCCAGCAGTTTCCTCCGGGACAGGATTTACGAGCAGTACTTC.

V gene TRBV7-8 combines with J gene TRBJ1-1, with TRBD1 as a possible D gene (5 bases). Trimming pared 1 base from V and 4 bases from J, leaving 7 bases between. Germline V lookup: CDR1 SGHVS, CDR2 FQNEAQ. The CDR3 consists of 13 residues. The DNA of the CDR3 is TGTGCCAGCAGCTTAGTAAGGGGCACTGAAGCTTTCTTT. This encodes CASSLVRGTEAFF.

V usage is TRBV7-6 and J usage is TRBJ2-3, with no clear D. Trimming pared 0 bases from V and 2 bases from J, leaving 12 bases between. Germline V gene lookup returns CDR1 SGHVS and CDR2 FNYEAQ. The length of the CDR3 is 16 residues. In nucleotides, the CDR3 is TGTGCCAGCAGCTTAGCGGGCTGGGCTTCCACAGATACGCAGTATTTT. Translating gives CASSLAGWASTDTQYF. Full variable domain (remainder filled in from reference TRBV7-6 and TRBJ2-3): GAGVSQSPRYKVTKRGQDVALRCDPISGHVSLYWYRQALGQGPEFLTYFNYEAQQDKSGLPNDRFSAERPEGSISTLTIQRTEQRDSAMYRCASSLAGWASTDTQYFGPGTRLTVL.

The V and J genes are TRBV18 and TRBJ2-2, with 7 bases that match TRBD2. The germline V gene encodes CDR1 KGHSH and CDR2 LQKENI. V shed 5 bases and J 3 bases; nucleotides not matched to a gene: 6. The CDR3 extends over 15 amino acids. CDR3 amino acids: CASSAGTTYTGELFF. The CDR3 coding sequence is TGTGCCAGCTCAGCCGGGACTACATACACCGGGGAGCTGTTTTTT.

The chain is built from TRBV19 and TRBJ2-5; a weak D match, TRBD2 (7 bases). From germline, CDR1 is LNHDA and CDR2 SQIVND (reference sequence). The CDR3 contains 15 residues. The V end lost 1 base, the J end lost 5 bases, and 14 bases lay between the germline ends. The CDR3 sequence: CASSIGWTRGETQYF. CDR3 nucleotides: TGTGCCAGTAGTATAGGTTGGACTAGGGGGGAGACCCAGTACTTC.

The chain employs TRBV4-2 and TRBJ2-2; D unclear. Germline-derived CDR1 and CDR2 are LGHNA and YNFKEQ. The CDR3 has 17 amino acids. Trimming cost V 0 bases and J 3 bases, with 14 bases left between them. The CDR3 bases are TGTGCCAGCAGCCAAGATGCGCGTCGTAGGGACACCGGGGAGCTGTTTTTT. It codes for CASSQDARRRDTGELFF.

This clone was picked up one time. The genes are TRBV10-3 and TRBJ2-2; the match to TRBD1 covers 7 bases. The CDR3 sequence is 16 residues long. Germline-derived CDR1 and CDR2 are ENHRY and SYGVKD. The V gene end was trimmed by 4 bases and the J gene end by 2 bases; junction bases not matched to a gene: 7. CDR3 in DNA: TGTGCCATCAGTGTATCCGAAGGGGGCAACACCGGGGAGCTGTTTTTT. Its translation: CAISVSEGGNTGELFF.

The sample holds one count of this clone. The J gene is TRBJ1-2, the V gene TRBV5-4; D call uncertain. V lost 4 bases, J lost 5 bases, and 27 bases lay in between. The germline CDR1 and CDR2 sequences are SGHNT and YYREEE (reference sequence). This CDR3 is built from 18 residues. The CDR3 sequence: CASSPGGGPGMNTYGYTF. CDR3 in DNA: TGTGCCAGCAGCCCCGGTGGAGGCCCCGGAATGAACACGTATGGCTACACCTTC.

V usage is TRBV5-1 and J usage is TRBJ1-2; maybe TRBD1 (5 bases). V was shortened by 0 bases and J by 4 bases, with 10 bases between the two germline ends. From germline, CDR1 is SGHRS and CDR2 YFSETQ. This CDR3 is built from 14 residues. The CDR3 loop is CASSLAGLVYGYTF. The CDR3 nucleotides read TGCGCCAGCAGCTTGGCAGGGTTAGTCTATGGCTACACCTTC.

The chain combines TRBV4-1 with TRBJ2-7; unclear D gene. V was shortened by 0 bases and J by 4 bases, with 13 bases between the two germline ends. This CDR3 contains 15 residues. Germline V gives CDR1 MGHRA, CDR2 YSYEKL. The CDR3 here is CASSQDDIPGYEQYF. DNA for the CDR3: TGCGCCAGCAGCCAAGACGATATTCCCGGGTACGAGCAGTACTTC.

The chain combines TRBV7-9 with TRBJ2-1; TRBD2 matches at 7 bases. This CDR3 has 14 amino acids. The V and J ends lost 5 bases and 9 bases, in that order; junction bases with no gene match: 10. Germline assignment: CDR1 SEHNR and CDR2 FQNEAQ (reference sequence). The CDR3 sequence: CASSPRTGEGEQFF. DNA of the CDR3: TGTGCCAGCAGCCCCCGGACCGGGGAGGGTGAGCAGTTCTTC. The full variable domain, completed using reference TRBV7-9 and TRBJ2-1, is DTGVSQNPRHKITKRGQNVTFRCDPISEHNRLYWYRQTLGQGPEFLTYFQNEAQLEKSRLLSDRFSAERPKGSFSTLEIQRTEQGDSAMYLCASSPRTGEGEQFFGPGTRLTVL.

This sequence joins TRBV7-2 and TRBJ2-7; D gene ambiguous. The CDR3 totals 14 residues. Germline V CDR1 and CDR2: SGHTA, FQGNSA. V was cut by 5 bases and J by 2 bases, with 13 bases left in between. CDR3 protein: CASSRERLTYEQYF. CDR3 DNA sequence: TGTGCCAGCAGCAGGGAAAGGCTGACCTACGAGCAGTACTTC.

V and J are TRBV5-6 and TRBJ1-1; the D is unclear. The germline CDR1 and CDR2 sequences are SGHDT and YYEEEE. The CDR3 loop spans 14 amino acids. Deletions cut 0 bases from V and 5 bases from J, with 11 bases between. The CDR3 bases are TGTGCCAGCAGCTTGGGGGTGAAAGGTACTGAAGCTTTCTTT. This encodes CASSLGVKGTEAFF.

In its sample, this clone was seen a few times. V gene TRBV6-5 combines with J gene TRBJ2-1; no definite D call. The V and J ends lost 0 bases and 9 bases respectively, with 12 bases between them. CDR1 and CDR2 (germline): MNHEY, SVGAGI. CDR3 size: 14 residues. DNA of the CDR3: TGTGCCAGCAGTTACTCGGATCAATGGGGTGAGCAGTTCTTC. Translating it yields CASSYSDQWGEQFF.

The V gene is TRBV18, the J gene TRBJ2-1; 9 nucleotides align to TRBD1. CDR1 and CDR2 (germline): KGHSH, LQKENI. The ends lost 3 bases at V and 9 bases at J; junction bases unmatched: 6. The CDR3 runs to 14 residues. CDR3 amino acids: CASSPVGQGSEQFF. As DNA, the CDR3 is TGTGCCAGCTCACCTGTGGGACAGGGCAGTGAGCAGTTCTTC.

The chain has TRBV18 and TRBJ1-2; D perhaps matches TRBD1 (6 bases). V was clipped by 3 bases and J by 3 bases, with 14 bases between them. There are 15 residues in the CDR3. Germline-derived CDR1 and CDR2 are KGHSH and LQKENI. The CDR3 is CASSPGGQGYYGYTF. DNA for the CDR3: TGTGCCAGCTCACCGGGGGGCCAGGGCTACTATGGCTACACCTTC.

The chain is built from TRBV30 and TRBJ2-2, with D uncertain. V dropped 0 bases and J dropped 0 bases, with 5 bases sitting between them. The CDR3 has 14 amino acids. The germline CDR1 and CDR2 sequences are GTSNPN and SVGIG (reference sequence). The CDR3 DNA sequence: TGTGCCTGGAGTGTCGGGTCGAACACCGGGGAGCTGTTTTTT. It specifies CAWSVGSNTGELFF.

V and J are TRBV7-3 and TRBJ2-3; no definite D call. Germline CDR1 is SGHTA and CDR2 is FQGTGA. Trimming stripped 0 bases from V and 2 bases from J, with 9 bases between. This CDR3 contains 15 residues. In nucleotides, the CDR3 is TGTGCCAGCAGCTTAACGTCGGGCCTCACAGATACGCAGTATTTT. It codes for CASSLTSGLTDTQYF.

In its sample, this clone ranks as large (0.1 to 1%). This chain uses TRBV9 with TRBJ2-6; D might be TRBD1 (5 bases). V lost 0 bases and J lost 0, with 7 bases in between. The CDR3 is made up of 16 amino acids. Per germline, CDR1 SGDLS and CDR2 YYNGEE. The CDR3 reads CASSVGTYSGANVLTF. Here the CDR3 DNA reads TGTGCCAGCAGCGTAGGGACATACTCTGGGGCCAACGTCCTGACTTTC.

This clone occurred once. Germline and junction disagree at one end, which may indicate a read error. The chain couples TRBV5-7 to TRBJ1-4, with D maybe TRBD1 (5 bases). TRBV5-7 is an ORF, and what it does is uncertain. This CDR3 has 16 amino acids. The CDR3 loop is CASSLVTGTGYEKLFF. The CDR3 DNA follows: TGTGCCAGTAGCTTGGTAACCGGGACGGGGTATGAAAAACTGTTTTTT.

The chain uses TRBV4-2 and TRBJ2-7; 13 nucleotides match TRBD2. This CDR3 comprises 17 residues. Unmatched junction bases numbered 7, after V lost 1 base and J lost 4 bases. In germline, CDR1 is LGHNA, CDR2 YNFKEQ. CDR3 DNA: TGTGCCAGCAGCCAAGCCGGACTAGCGGGAGTATTATACGAGCAGTACTTC. This gives the protein CASSQAGLAGVLYEQYF.

This chain uses TRBV9 with TRBJ2-6; D ambiguous. Germline V gives CDR1 SGDLS, CDR2 YYNGEE. This CDR3 is 15 amino acids long. Trimming left V 4 bases short and J 1 base short, with 9 bases between. The CDR3: CASSQTLSGANVLTF. Written as DNA, the CDR3 is TGTGCCAGCAGCCAGACCCTTTCTGGGGCCAACGTCCTGACTTTC.

The chain combines TRBV30 with TRBJ2-7, with TRBD1 matching over 8 bases. The length of the CDR3 is 17 residues. After removal of 3 bases from V and 0 bases from J, the junction contained 13 bases not matched to a gene. In germline, CDR1 is GTSNPN, CDR2 SVGIG (reference sequence). CDR3 protein: CAWSALTGTGLSYEQYF. The CDR3 nucleotides are TGTGCCTGGAGCGCCCTCACCGGGACAGGCCTCTCCTACGAGCAGTACTTC.

This clone has more than one count but fewer than ten. This sequence joins TRBV5-1 and TRBJ2-3; D not resolved. The CDR3 covers 14 residues. V dropped 5 bases and J dropped 2 bases, with 12 bases sitting between them. The germline V gene has CDR1 SGHRS and CDR2 YFSETQ. CDR3 nucleotide sequence: TGCGCCAGCAGGCCCGGTGGATCCACAGATACGCAGTATTTT. This translates into CASRPGGSTDTQYF. Full variable domain (remainder filled in from reference TRBV5-1 and TRBJ2-3): KAGVTQTPRYLIKTRGQQVTLSCSPISGHRSVSWYQQTPGQGLQFLFEYFSETQRNKGNFPGRFSGRQFSNSRSEMNVSTLELGDSALYLCASRPGGSTDTQYFGPGTRLTVL.

The chain links TRBV5-5 to TRBJ2-7; D not certain. Germline CDR1 and CDR2: SGHKS and YYEKEE (reference sequence). Trimming shortened V by 4 bases and J by 3 bases, and 14 bases separated the two germline ends. The CDR3 runs 14 residues. The CDR3 reads CASSPPGVVYEQYF. CDR3 nucleotides: TGTGCCAGCAGCCCGCCAGGTGTGGTCTACGAGCAGTACTTC.

The genes are TRBV19 and TRBJ2-2; D not certain. The V gene lost 3 bases and the J gene lost 5 bases, with 7 bases spanning the gap. This CDR3 contains 13 residues. Per germline, CDR1 LNHDA and CDR2 SQIVND (reference sequence). CDR3 nucleotide sequence: TGTGCCAGTAGTATTTTAGGGACCGGGGAGCTGTTTTTT. Amino acids: CASSILGTGELFF.

There are a few counts of this clone. CDR3 sequence: CASSSFGVGQPQHF. The CDR3 DNA reads as TGTGCCAGCAGTTCCTTCGGGGTTGGTCAGCCCCAGCATTTT. The V and J genes are TRBV6-5 and TRBJ1-5, with D unclear. The germline V and J ends were trimmed by 4 bases and 6 bases, with 13 bases remaining between them. CDR1 is MNHEY, CDR2 SVGAGI, per germline. The CDR3 contains 14 residues.

The J gene is TRBJ1-5, the V gene TRBV2; 8 bases are a match to TRBD1. Trimming cost V 2 bases and J 5 bases; bases outside gene matches: 2. The CDR3 covers 14 residues. CDR1 SNHLY and CDR2 FYNNEI come from the germline V gene. The CDR3 DNA is TGTGCCAGCAGTGAACAGGGGGCGGATCAGCCCCAGCATTTT. Translated, it gives CASSEQGADQPQHF.